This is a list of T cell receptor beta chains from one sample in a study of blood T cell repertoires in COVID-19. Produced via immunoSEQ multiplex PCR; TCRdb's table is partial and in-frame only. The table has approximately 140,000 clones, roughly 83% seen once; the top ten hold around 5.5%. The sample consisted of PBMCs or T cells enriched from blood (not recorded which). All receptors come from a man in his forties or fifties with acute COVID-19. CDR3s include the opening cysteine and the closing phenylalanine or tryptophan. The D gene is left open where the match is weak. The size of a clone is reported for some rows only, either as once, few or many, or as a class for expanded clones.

CASSSLAGVNNEQFF	TGTGCCAGCAGCTCATTAGCGGGAGTGAACAATGAGCAGTTCTTC	TRBJ2-1	-	TRBD2	TRBV5-6
CASSLERNQETQYF	TGTGCCAGCAGCCTCGAGAGGAATCAAGAGACCCAGTACTTC	TRBJ2-5	-	-	TRBV7-2
CASSPGTTATGELFF	TGCGCCAGCAGCCCCGGGACAACTGCTACCGGGGAGCTGTTTTTT	TRBJ2-2	few	-	TRBV4-3
CASSIGVGLGTEAFF	TGTGCCAGCAGTATAGGGGTAGGGTTGGGGACTGAAGCTTTCTTT	TRBJ1-1	once	-	TRBV11-2
CASSLAGEGETQYF	TGCGCCAGCAGCTTGGCAGGGGAGGGGGAGACCCAGTACTTC	TRBJ2-5	-	-	TRBV5-1
CASSPQGNQPQHF	TGTGCCAGCAGCCCTCAGGGGAATCAGCCCCAGCATTTT	TRBJ1-5	once	-	TRBV12-3/TRBV12-4
CASSYRLAGVADTQYF	TGTGCCAGCAGTTACCGACTAGCGGGAGTCGCAGATACGCAGTATTTT	TRBJ2-3	few	TRBD2	TRBV6-5
CASSPDRLNTEAFF	TGTGCCAGCAGCCCAGACAGATTGAACACTGAAGCTTTCTTT	TRBJ1-1	-	-	TRBV7-2
CASSIASRQGNNEQFF	TGTGCCAGTAGTATAGCGTCGAGGCAGGGAAACAATGAGCAGTTCTTC	TRBJ2-1	few	-	TRBV19
CASSTYLEANYGYTF	TGTGCCAGTAGTACCTATCTCGAAGCTAACTATGGCTACACCTTC	TRBJ1-2	-	-	TRBV19
CASSLGSGINQPQHF	TGTGCCAGCAGCTTAGGATCAGGGATCAATCAGCCCCAGCATTTT	TRBJ1-5	-	-	TRBV7-2
CASSSGMANEKLFF	TGTGCCAGCAGCTCCGGGATGGCTAATGAAAAACTGTTTTTT	TRBJ1-4	-	-	TRBV7-2
CASIGDSYEQYF	TGTGCCAGCATAGGGGACTCCTACGAGCAGTACTTC	TRBJ2-7	-	-	TRBV25-1
CASSFAQPEETQYF	TGTGCCAGCAGTTTTGCACAGCCCGAAGAGACCCAGTACTTC	TRBJ2-5	-	-	TRBV28
CASSSTGLAGAIDTQYF	TGTGCCAGCAGTTCGACGGGACTAGCGGGAGCAATAGATACGCAGTATTTT	TRBJ2-3	few	TRBD2	TRBV28
CASSLGQASSGNTIYF	TGTGCCAGCTCGTTGGGACAGGCCTCTTCTGGAAACACCATATATTTT	TRBJ1-3	-	TRBD1	TRBV18
CAWNTGADTEAFF	TGTGCCTGGAATACAGGGGCGGACACTGAAGCTTTCTTT	TRBJ1-1	-	TRBD1	TRBV30
CASSPQTGDTGGYTF	TGTGCCAGCAGCCCCCAGACAGGGGATACGGGCGGCTACACCTTC	TRBJ1-2	-	TRBD1	TRBV9
CASSKDRVAKSEAFF	TGTGCCAGCAGCAAAGACAGGGTGGCGAAGTCTGAAGCTTTCTTT	TRBJ1-1	-	-	TRBV21-1
CASSPLSTSYNEQFF	TGTGCCAGCAGCCCCCTTTCTACCTCGTACAATGAGCAGTTCTTC	TRBJ2-1	few	-	TRBV7-6
CASSELSPFSGGRDTGELFF	TGTGCCAGCAGTGAACTAAGTCCTTTCTCAGGGGGCCGCGACACCGGGGAGCTGTTTTTT	TRBJ2-2	-	TRBD1	TRBV6-1
CASSQRQNSGELFF	TGTGCCAGCAGCCAACGACAAAATTCCGGGGAGCTGTTTTTT	TRBJ2-2	-	-	TRBV3-1/TRBV3-2
CASSQDAGANEKLFF	TGTGCCAGCAGCCAAGATGCAGGGGCGAATGAAAAACTGTTTTTT	TRBJ1-4	-	-	TRBV14
CASSYRYSGNTIYF	TGTGCCAGCAGTTACAGATACTCTGGAAACACCATATATTTT	TRBJ1-3	-	-	TRBV28
CAWSALSPGNTIYF	TGTGCCTGGAGTGCCCTTTCCCCGGGTAACACCATATATTTT	TRBJ1-3	-	-	TRBV30
CASSDRGQTYNEQFF	TGTGCCAGCAGCGACCGGGGACAGACCTACAATGAGCAGTTCTTC	TRBJ2-1	-	TRBD1	TRBV9
CASSEAGGGYGYTF	TGTGCCAGCAGCGAAGCAGGGGGCGGCTATGGCTACACCTTC	TRBJ1-2	once	TRBD1	TRBV28
CASTNFAGELFF	TGTGCCAGCACCAACTTTGCCGGGGAGCTGTTTTTT	TRBJ2-2	-	-	TRBV6-5
CASSQQPPSGTPGDEQFF	TGCGCCAGCAGTCAGCAGCCCCCTAGCGGGACCCCCGGCGATGAGCAGTTCTTC	TRBJ2-1	-	TRBD2	TRBV23-1
CASSLEQGAEAFF	TGCGCCAGCAGCTTGGAACAGGGAGCTGAAGCTTTCTTT	TRBJ1-1	-	-	TRBV5-1
CASSSVTYEQYF	TGTGCCAGCAGCTCCGTTACCTACGAGCAGTACTTC	TRBJ2-7	few	-	TRBV5-6
CASSVLAGTVTYEQYF	TGTGCCAGTAGTGTCCTCGCCGGGACAGTGACCTACGAGCAGTACTTC	TRBJ2-7	-	TRBD1	TRBV19
CASSLTGLGSQPQHF	TGTGCCAGCAGTTTAACAGGGTTGGGGAGTCAGCCCCAGCATTTT	TRBJ1-5	-	-	TRBV28
CASSLGGRETDTQYF	TGCGCCAGCAGCTTGGGAGGGAGGGAAACAGATACGCAGTATTTT	TRBJ2-3	-	TRBD2	TRBV5-1
CASSYRGETQYF	TGTGCCAGCAGTTACAGGGGAGAGACCCAGTACTTC	TRBJ2-5	-	-	TRBV6-6
CASRDRVNNEQFF	TGTGCCAGCAGGGACAGGGTAAACAATGAGCAGTTCTTC	TRBJ2-1	few	TRBD1	TRBV25-1
CASSPAAGLRETQYF	TGCGCCAGCAGCCCAGCAGCGGGACTTAGGGAGACCCAGTACTTC	TRBJ2-5	-	TRBD2	TRBV5-1
CSVEVPQASGRPSYNEQFF	TGCAGCGTTGAAGTTCCCCAGGCTAGCGGGAGGCCCTCCTACAATGAGCAGTTCTTC	TRBJ2-1	-	TRBD2	TRBV29-1
CATSDTGGTTGELFF	TGTGCCACCAGTGACACAGGGGGCACCACCGGGGAGCTGTTTTTT	TRBJ2-2	few	TRBD1	TRBV24-1
CASRATGESSPLHF	TGTGCCAGCAGAGCGACAGGCGAGAGTTCACCCCTCCACTTT	TRBJ1-6	-	-	TRBV6-5
CASTPRGSTDTQYF	TGTGCCAGCACCCCTAGGGGTTCGACAGATACGCAGTATTTT	TRBJ2-3	-	-	TRBV27
CASSLQGNNSPLHF	TGTGCCAGCAGCTTACAGGGGAATAATTCACCCCTCCACTTT	TRBJ1-6	-	-	TRBV7-9
CSVAAGGYQPQHF	TGCAGCGTTGCGGCAGGGGGCTATCAGCCCCAGCATTTT	TRBJ1-5	-	TRBD1	TRBV29-1
CASRGGGPNYGYTF	TGTGCCAGCAGGGGGGGTGGGCCCAACTATGGCTACACCTTC	TRBJ1-2	-	-	TRBV5-4
CASSSSGSHEQYF	TGTGCCAGCAGTTCCTCAGGGTCCCACGAGCAGTACTTC	TRBJ2-7	once	-	TRBV12-3/TRBV12-4
CASNGGEGNNSPLHF	TGTGCCAGCAATGGAGGGGAGGGTAACAATTCACCCCTCCACTTT	TRBJ1-6	few	-	TRBV9
CASSDEGAGEKLFF	TGTGCCAGCAGTGACGAGGGGGCGGGAGAAAAACTGTTTTTT	TRBJ1-4	-	TRBD1	TRBV2
CAWSLQGNYGYTF	TGTGCCTGGAGCCTACAGGGAAACTATGGCTACACCTTC	TRBJ1-2	-	-	TRBV30
CAWSTGPGELGNTIYF	TGTGCCTGGAGTACGGGTCCGGGGGAGTTAGGAAACACCATATATTTT	TRBJ1-3	-	-	TRBV30
CASSFLSGEQYF	TGTGCCAGCAGTTTCTTGTCGGGGGAGCAGTACTTC	TRBJ2-7	-	-	TRBV12-3/TRBV12-4
CASSERQGGNSPLHF	TGTGCCAGCAGCGAAAGACAGGGAGGTAATTCACCCCTCCACTTT	TRBJ1-6	-	TRBD1	TRBV9
CASSFTLWTSGTYEQYF	TGTGCCAGCAGTTTCACCCTATGGACTAGCGGGACCTACGAGCAGTACTTC	TRBJ2-7	-	TRBD2	TRBV28